The rows below give T cell receptor beta chains drawn from one sample of a study of regulatory T cells in long-lasting Graves disease. A single record per CDR3 protein comes from TCRdb applying MiXCR to the multiplex PCR reads. In the table there are around 510,000 distinct CDR3 sequences, around 21% of which are singletons. Sequenced material: peripheral blood mononuclear cells (PBMCs), taken when the disease was refractory, from a patient treated with antithyroid drugs. The receptors stem from a female donor with Graves disease. The CDR3 runs from the conserved cysteine through the conserved F or W. The order of the fields is clone size, V gene, J gene, CDR3 protein. The size of a clone is reported for some rows only, either as once, few or many, or as a class for expanded clones.

few	TRBV3-1	TRBJ2-7	CASSQEVVDEQYF
.	TRBV19	TRBJ2-5	CASSIPRRDREETQYF
many	TRBV7-2	TRBJ1-5	CASSLIGRSNQPQHF
few	TRBV27	TRBJ2-7	CASSLSIREVYEQYF
few	TRBV5-1	TRBJ1-5	CASSLGTETNGSNQPQHF
many	TRBV7-2	TRBJ2-5	CASSSGQTNQETQYF
many	TRBV7-2	TRBJ2-7	CASSLEGGRPPGEQYF
.	TRBV4-3	TRBJ2-2	CASSLLLAVEAGELFF
.	TRBV5-1	TRBJ2-7	CASSLTGIREQYF
.	TRBV7-2	TRBJ2-7	CASSPTAPLGEQYF
few	TRBV7-9	TRBJ2-7	CASSFMGGSSYEQYF
many	TRBV28	TRBJ1-1	CASSLGAERNTEAFF
.	TRBV5-1	TRBJ2-5	CASNLEVRETQYF
few	TRBV19	TRBJ1-1	CASSVAGTGNTEAFF
few	TRBV18	TRBJ2-3	CASSLRDSRTDTQYF